This T cell receptor beta chain appears in the sequencing data of a study of T cell responses to AZD1222 COVID-19 vaccine. Germline V gene data show CDR1 as MNHNY and CDR2 as SVGAGI (reference sequence). The V end lost 8 bases, the J end lost 8 bases, and 12 bases lay between the germline ends. The CDR3 is made up of 11 amino acids. A remark on this clone: What it binds is not known.

Study-level results: The sample set comprised mostly white British donors with more females, and clonal diversity was possibly underestimated.

Sequencing used immunoSEQ multiplex PCR; TCRdb keeps in-frame clones, though not all of them. The repertoire has under 70,000 clones, under 90% of them found once; the top ten carry 21%. The clonotype was recovered from an adult in good health. Material: peripheral blood, obtained on day 0 of AZD1222 vaccination. The chain is built from TRBV6-6 and TRBJ1-2, with a possible D match to TRBD1 (5 bases). The CDR3 reads CASAGLLGYTF. The CDR3 region has the DNA TGTGCCAGCGCGGGGCTCCTAGGCTACACCTTC.